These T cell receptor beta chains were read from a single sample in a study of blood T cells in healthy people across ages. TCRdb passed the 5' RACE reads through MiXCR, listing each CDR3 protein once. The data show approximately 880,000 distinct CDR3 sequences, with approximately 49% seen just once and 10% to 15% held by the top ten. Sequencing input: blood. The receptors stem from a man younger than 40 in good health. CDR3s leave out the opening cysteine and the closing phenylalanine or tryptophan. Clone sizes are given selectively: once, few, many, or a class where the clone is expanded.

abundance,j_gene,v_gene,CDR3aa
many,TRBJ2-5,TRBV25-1,ASSERGTASETQY
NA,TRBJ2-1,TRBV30,AWSVWRGGAYNEQF
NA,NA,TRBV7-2,ASSFRQSRETQY
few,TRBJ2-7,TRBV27,ASSGGRGLNEQY
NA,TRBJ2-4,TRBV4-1,ASSQIQGGENIQY
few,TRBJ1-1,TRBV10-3,AISESELNTEAF
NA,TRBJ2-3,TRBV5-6,ASSRGTFLTDTQY
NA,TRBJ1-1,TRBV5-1,ASKTGDPRTEAF
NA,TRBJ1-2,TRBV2,ASSRKGYDGYT
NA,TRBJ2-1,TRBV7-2,ASSFGTGFSHEQF
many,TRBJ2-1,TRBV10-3,AISERKYNEQF
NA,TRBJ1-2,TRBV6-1,ASSGEVIRSRSDYGYT
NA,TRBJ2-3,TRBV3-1,ASSHGPPAPGTDTQY
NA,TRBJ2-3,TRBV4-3,ASSQYWTGASTDTQY
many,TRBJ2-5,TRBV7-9,ASSLAQGETQY
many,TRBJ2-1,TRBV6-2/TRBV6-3,ASSHDRDPNEQF
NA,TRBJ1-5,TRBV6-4,ASSPGQPNQPQH
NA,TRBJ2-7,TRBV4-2,ASSQGASGDDEQY
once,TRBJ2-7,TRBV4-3,ASSQGPGANEQY
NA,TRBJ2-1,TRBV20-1,SAPSGDEYDEQF